This T cell receptor (beta chain) was observed in a study of blood T cell repertoires in COVID-19. Study information: The United States, Italy and Spain supplied acute and convalescent COVID-19 samples. The cDNA or gDNA used as material had been derived from T cells, B-cell-depleted T cells, or PBMCs.

In the original processing: Reference gene primer amplification gave nucleated cell count estimates. The assay was immunoSEQ multiplex PCR, and TCRdb's table has in-frame clones only and misses some. V, J and clone size reflect that table, while D and trimming were determined from the DNA. The sample yields a few hundred thousand clones, around 87% seen once. V shed 8 bases, J shed 0 bases, and the junction held 7 bases outside the gene matches. This CDR3 region has 15 residues. In germline, CDR1 is MNHEY, CDR2 SVGAGI. This TCR was sampled from a woman aged 60 to 75 with COVID-19, enrolled during active disease. The sequenced sample consisted of peripheral blood. This rearrangement joins TRBV6-5 to TRBJ2-5; 9 bases agree with TRBD2. The CDR3 sequence is CASPGVAGDQETQYF. The CDR3 DNA follows: TGTGCCAGCCCTGGGGTAGCGGGGGACCAAGAGACCCAGTACTTC.